The rows below give T cell receptor beta chains drawn from one sample of a study of blood T cells in healthy people across ages. TCRdb reanalysed the 5' RACE reads using MiXCR and keeps one entry per CDR3 protein. The table shows 700,000 to 950,000 distinct CDR3 sequences, with around 46% occurring only once. Sequenced input: blood. These receptors were taken from a woman aged 55-69 years in good health. Both conserved end residues are part of each CDR3. Each record gives: clone size, J gene, D gene, V gene, CDR3 DNA, CDR3 protein. A D gene is named only where the DNA matches it firmly. Size is stated for part of the rows, as once, few or many counts, or as a class when the clone is expanded.

clone_size: NA; j_call: TRBJ2-3; d_call: NA; v_call: TRBV20-1; cdr3_nt: TGCAGTGCTAGAGGGGCGGATGGACGCACAGATACGCAGTATTTT; cdr3_aa: CSARGADGRTDTQYF
clone_size: NA; j_call: TRBJ2-3; d_call: NA; v_call: TRBV7-3; cdr3_nt: TGTGCCAGCAGCGCGGGGAGCCCCACAGATACGCAGTATTTT; cdr3_aa: CASSAGSPTDTQYF
clone_size: NA; j_call: TRBJ2-2; d_call: NA; v_call: TRBV12-3/TRBV12-4; cdr3_nt: TGTGCCAGCAGTTTCATGGTTGACGGGGAGCTGTTTTTT; cdr3_aa: CASSFMVDGELFF
clone_size: NA; j_call: TRBJ2-7; d_call: NA; v_call: TRBV11-3; cdr3_nt: TGTGCCAGCAGCCGTAGTGGACACAACTACGAGCAGTACTTC; cdr3_aa: CASSRSGHNYEQYF
clone_size: many; j_call: TRBJ2-1; d_call: NA; v_call: TRBV4-3; cdr3_nt: TGCGCCAGCAGCCAAGAAAGGTACAATGAGCAGTTCTTC; cdr3_aa: CASSQERYNEQFF
clone_size: few; j_call: TRBJ2-7; d_call: NA; v_call: TRBV30; cdr3_nt: TGTGCCTGGAGTGCCCAGGGAAACGAGCAGTACTTC; cdr3_aa: CAWSAQGNEQYF
clone_size: NA; j_call: TRBJ1-1; d_call: NA; v_call: TRBV28; cdr3_nt: TGTGCCAGCAGTTTATTGGGCAGGGGTTTCACTGAAGCTTTCTTT; cdr3_aa: CASSLLGRGFTEAFF
clone_size: few; j_call: TRBJ2-3; d_call: NA; v_call: TRBV10-3; cdr3_nt: TGTGCCATCAGTGAGGGGAACAGGGTTGGAGATACGCAGTATTTT; cdr3_aa: CAISEGNRVGDTQYF
clone_size: NA; j_call: TRBJ1-1; d_call: NA; v_call: TRBV11-3; cdr3_nt: TGTGCCAGCAGCGCAATCCTCCCCGGATTAGGGGACACTGAAGCTTTCTTT; cdr3_aa: CASSAILPGLGDTEAFF
clone_size: many; j_call: TRBJ2-1; d_call: TRBD2; v_call: TRBV7-2; cdr3_nt: TGTGCCAGCAGCTTATTCCCGTCTCCTAGCGGGGGGGTTAATGAGCAGTTCTTC; cdr3_aa: CASSLFPSPSGGVNEQFF
clone_size: NA; j_call: TRBJ2-1; d_call: NA; v_call: TRBV24-1; cdr3_nt: TGTGCCACCAGTGATTCGCTAGTGGGGGAGCAGTTCTTC; cdr3_aa: CATSDSLVGEQFF
clone_size: few; j_call: TRBJ2-3; d_call: NA; v_call: TRBV6-5; cdr3_nt: TGTGCCAGCGCTCGGGGAGGCAGGTGGTCAGATACGCAGTATTTT; cdr3_aa: CASARGGRWSDTQYF
clone_size: NA; j_call: TRBJ1-5; d_call: TRBD1; v_call: TRBV7-2; cdr3_nt: TGTGCCAGCAGCTTAGTAGAGGGGGCTCATCAGCCCCAGCATTTT; cdr3_aa: CASSLVEGAHQPQHF
clone_size: few; j_call: TRBJ2-6; d_call: TRBD2; v_call: TRBV6-2/TRBV6-3; cdr3_nt: TGTGCCAGCAGTTCGACTAGCGGGAGGTCTGGGGCCAACGTCCTGACTTTC; cdr3_aa: CASSSTSGRSGANVLTF
clone_size: NA; j_call: TRBJ2-3; d_call: NA; v_call: TRBV4-3; cdr3_nt: TGCGCCAGCAGCCAAGATACGGGGGCATCAGATACGCAGTATTTT; cdr3_aa: CASSQDTGASDTQYF
clone_size: few; j_call: TRBJ1-2; d_call: NA; v_call: TRBV6-5; cdr3_nt: TGTGCCAGCAGTTCAGGACCGGGCGCCAACTATGGCTACACCTTC; cdr3_aa: CASSSGPGANYGYTF
clone_size: NA; j_call: TRBJ2-5; d_call: TRBD2; v_call: TRBV20-1; cdr3_nt: TGCAGTGCAAGCGGGGGGGCCGGGGAGCAAGAGACCCAGTACTTC; cdr3_aa: CSASGGAGEQETQYF
clone_size: NA; j_call: TRBJ1-4; d_call: NA; v_call: TRBV4-1; cdr3_nt: TGCGCCAGCAGCCGCAACCCGGGGGTGGCTAATGAAAAACTGTTTTTT; cdr3_aa: CASSRNPGVANEKLFF
clone_size: many; j_call: TRBJ2-7; d_call: NA; v_call: TRBV29-1; cdr3_nt: TGCAGCGTTGAAGGATCTGGAGTAACGGAGCAGTACTTC; cdr3_aa: CSVEGSGVTEQYF
clone_size: few; j_call: TRBJ2-7; d_call: TRBD2; v_call: TRBV29-1; cdr3_nt: TGCAGCGTTGTGATGGGACTAGCCTCCTATGAGCAGTACTTC; cdr3_aa: CSVVMGLASYEQYF
clone_size: few; j_call: TRBJ2-5; d_call: TRBD1; v_call: TRBV2; cdr3_nt: TGTGCCAGCACCAAGGGAGGGACAGGGGGCCAAGAGACCCAGTACTTC; cdr3_aa: CASTKGGTGGQETQYF
clone_size: few; j_call: TRBJ1-2; d_call: NA; v_call: TRBV5-6; cdr3_nt: TGTGCCAGCAGCCCGTACAGAGCTACTAACTATGGCTACACCTTC; cdr3_aa: CASSPYRATNYGYTF
clone_size: few; j_call: TRBJ1-1; d_call: NA; v_call: TRBV29-1; cdr3_nt: TGCAGCGTTGAGATGAACACTGAAGCTTTCTTT; cdr3_aa: CSVEMNTEAFF
clone_size: NA; j_call: TRBJ1-4; d_call: NA; v_call: TRBV10-3; cdr3_nt: TGTGCCATCAGTGAGCAAGGGCAGGATAATGAAAAACTGTTTTTT; cdr3_aa: CAISEQGQDNEKLFF
clone_size: NA; j_call: TRBJ1-6; d_call: NA; v_call: TRBV6-4; cdr3_nt: TGTGTCAGCAGCCGAGAGGCAGGGACGAGTTCACCCCTCCACTTT; cdr3_aa: CVSSREAGTSSPLHF
clone_size: NA; j_call: TRBJ2-4; d_call: NA; v_call: TRBV9; cdr3_nt: TGTGCCGGCAGCGTCCTTGGGAGTGGGGGGGCCTCCAAAAACATTCAGTACTTC; cdr3_aa: CAGSVLGSGGASKNIQYF
clone_size: NA; j_call: TRBJ2-7; d_call: TRBD1; v_call: TRBV4-2; cdr3_nt: TGTGCCAGCAGCCAAGATCTGGGGGACAGGACCTACGAGCAGTACTTC; cdr3_aa: CASSQDLGDRTYEQYF
clone_size: NA; j_call: TRBJ1-1; d_call: TRBD1; v_call: TRBV12-3/TRBV12-4; cdr3_nt: TGTGCCCGCAGTACGGACAGGGTAAACACTGAAGCTTTCTTT; cdr3_aa: CARSTDRVNTEAFF
clone_size: NA; j_call: TRBJ2-4; d_call: NA; v_call: TRBV7-2; cdr3_nt: TGTGCCAGCAGCCCCTCCGGGGAAAACATTCAGTACTTC; cdr3_aa: CASSPSGENIQYF
clone_size: NA; j_call: TRBJ1-2; d_call: NA; v_call: TRBV5-6; cdr3_nt: TGTGCCAGCAGCTTGTCAGGGGTCATGGGGACCGTCGTCTATGGCTACACCTTC; cdr3_aa: CASSLSGVMGTVVYGYTF
clone_size: NA; j_call: TRBJ2-1; d_call: NA; v_call: TRBV20-1; cdr3_nt: TGCAGTGCTAGATTGGGGGAACAGTCCCAGTTCTTC; cdr3_aa: CSARLGEQSQFF
clone_size: few; j_call: TRBJ2-1; d_call: NA; v_call: TRBV5-6; cdr3_nt: TGTGCCAGCAGCTTCTACCCTAGCACCCTGGGGAATGAGCAGTTCTTC; cdr3_aa: CASSFYPSTLGNEQFF
clone_size: NA; j_call: TRBJ2-1; d_call: NA; v_call: TRBV5-1; cdr3_nt: TGCGCCAGCAGCTTGACGGGAGAGAAAGGTGAGCAGTTCTTC; cdr3_aa: CASSLTGEKGEQFF
clone_size: NA; j_call: TRBJ1-2; d_call: NA; v_call: TRBV12-3/TRBV12-4; cdr3_nt: TGTGCCAGCAGCATCACCGGGACACCTTCCCCAAACTATGGCTACACCTTC; cdr3_aa: CASSITGTPSPNYGYTF
clone_size: many; j_call: TRBJ2-5; d_call: NA; v_call: TRBV5-1; cdr3_nt: TGCGCCAGCACCGTGGGGAATCCGGGGACCCAGTACTTC; cdr3_aa: CASTVGNPGTQYF
clone_size: few; j_call: TRBJ2-1; d_call: TRBD2; v_call: TRBV24-1; cdr3_nt: TGTGCCACCAGTGATTTGCGCCCGGGACTAGCGGGAGGAAGCTCCTACAATGAGCAGTTCTTC; cdr3_aa: CATSDLRPGLAGGSSYNEQFF
clone_size: many; j_call: TRBJ2-1; d_call: NA; v_call: TRBV6-2/TRBV6-3; cdr3_nt: TGTGCCAGCAGTTATCTTAACGGACAGGAGCAGTTCTTC; cdr3_aa: CASSYLNGQEQFF
clone_size: NA; j_call: TRBJ2-5; d_call: NA; v_call: TRBV20-1; cdr3_nt: TGCAGTGCTAGAGACCCGACAGAGCCCCAAGAGACCCAGTACTTC; cdr3_aa: CSARDPTEPQETQYF
clone_size: NA; j_call: TRBJ1-5; d_call: NA; v_call: TRBV29-1; cdr3_nt: TGCAGCGTTGCCCTGACAGGTTCTAGCAATCAGCCCCAGCATTTT; cdr3_aa: CSVALTGSSNQPQHF
clone_size: NA; j_call: TRBJ2-7; d_call: TRBD1; v_call: TRBV12-3/TRBV12-4; cdr3_nt: TGTGCCAGCAGTCCGAGGGGGCACCTCCCCTACGAGCAGTACTTC; cdr3_aa: CASSPRGHLPYEQYF
clone_size: NA; j_call: TRBJ2-5; d_call: TRBD1; v_call: TRBV20-1; cdr3_nt: TGCAGTATACGTACAGGGGCGACTTTCGGGGAGACCCAGTACTTC; cdr3_aa: CSIRTGATFGETQYF
clone_size: NA; j_call: TRBJ1-1; d_call: NA; v_call: TRBV12-3/TRBV12-4; cdr3_nt: TGTGCCAGCAGTTTAGCAGAAGCTTTCTTT; cdr3_aa: CASSLAEAFF
clone_size: few; j_call: TRBJ2-7; d_call: TRBD1; v_call: TRBV27; cdr3_nt: TGTGCCAGCAGTCTTCGACAGGGGGGAGTCTACGAGCAGTACTTC; cdr3_aa: CASSLRQGGVYEQYF
clone_size: NA; j_call: TRBJ2-5; d_call: NA; v_call: TRBV11-2; cdr3_nt: TGTGCCAGCAGACGGGCTAAAGGGGAAGAGACCCAGTACTTC; cdr3_aa: CASRRAKGEETQYF
clone_size: NA; j_call: TRBJ2-1; d_call: NA; v_call: TRBV10-3; cdr3_nt: TGTGCCATCAGTGGCCCAGGAGGGGAAGAGCAGTTCTTC; cdr3_aa: CAISGPGGEEQFF
clone_size: NA; j_call: TRBJ2-1; d_call: TRBD2; v_call: TRBV20-1; cdr3_nt: TGCAGTGCTAGAGGGACTAGCGGGAGGGCCAGGGATGAGCAGTTCTTC; cdr3_aa: CSARGTSGRARDEQFF
clone_size: NA; j_call: TRBJ1-2; d_call: TRBD1; v_call: TRBV5-6; cdr3_nt: TGTGCCAGCAGCTTGGATGCGGCAGGGGGGGTCTATGGCTACACCTTC; cdr3_aa: CASSLDAAGGVYGYTF
clone_size: NA; j_call: TRBJ2-1; d_call: NA; v_call: TRBV6-2/TRBV6-3; cdr3_nt: TGTGCCAGCAGTTACTTGGGACCCTCAACCTACAATGAGCAGTTCTTC; cdr3_aa: CASSYLGPSTYNEQFF
clone_size: NA; j_call: TRBJ2-7; d_call: NA; v_call: TRBV6-5; cdr3_nt: TGTGCCAGCTCAAGCGAGAGGTACGAGCAGTACTTC; cdr3_aa: CASSSERYEQYF
clone_size: NA; j_call: TRBJ1-5; d_call: NA; v_call: TRBV6-2/TRBV6-3; cdr3_nt: TGTGCCAGCAGTATCGGAGGACCCAATCGGCCCCAGCATTTT; cdr3_aa: CASSIGGPNRPQHF
clone_size: NA; j_call: TRBJ2-2; d_call: TRBD1; v_call: TRBV7-2; cdr3_nt: TGTGCCAGCAGGCCCCCCGGGACAGGGATCACCGGGGAGCTGTTTTTT; cdr3_aa: CASRPPGTGITGELFF
clone_size: once; j_call: TRBJ2-3; d_call: NA; v_call: TRBV7-2; cdr3_nt: TGTGCCAGCAGCTTAGCGATTACTCGGGGCACAGATACGCAGTATTTT; cdr3_aa: CASSLAITRGTDTQYF
clone_size: few; j_call: TRBJ2-1; d_call: TRBD1; v_call: TRBV6-5; cdr3_nt: TGTGCCAGCAAACCGACAGGGTACAATGAGCAGTTCTTC; cdr3_aa: CASKPTGYNEQFF
clone_size: NA; j_call: TRBJ2-7; d_call: NA; v_call: TRBV20-1; cdr3_nt: TGCAGTGCTAGAGTAGTCCCCAACAGGGACGAGCAGTACTTC; cdr3_aa: CSARVVPNRDEQYF
clone_size: few; j_call: TRBJ1-2; d_call: NA; v_call: TRBV12-3/TRBV12-4; cdr3_nt: TGTGCCAGCAGCAGGACGGCCGCCAACTATGGCTACACCTTC; cdr3_aa: CASSRTAANYGYTF
clone_size: NA; j_call: TRBJ2-7; d_call: TRBD1; v_call: TRBV29-1; cdr3_nt: TGCAGCGTTGGGGCAGGGGGATCAGCTGAGCAGTACTTC; cdr3_aa: CSVGAGGSAEQYF